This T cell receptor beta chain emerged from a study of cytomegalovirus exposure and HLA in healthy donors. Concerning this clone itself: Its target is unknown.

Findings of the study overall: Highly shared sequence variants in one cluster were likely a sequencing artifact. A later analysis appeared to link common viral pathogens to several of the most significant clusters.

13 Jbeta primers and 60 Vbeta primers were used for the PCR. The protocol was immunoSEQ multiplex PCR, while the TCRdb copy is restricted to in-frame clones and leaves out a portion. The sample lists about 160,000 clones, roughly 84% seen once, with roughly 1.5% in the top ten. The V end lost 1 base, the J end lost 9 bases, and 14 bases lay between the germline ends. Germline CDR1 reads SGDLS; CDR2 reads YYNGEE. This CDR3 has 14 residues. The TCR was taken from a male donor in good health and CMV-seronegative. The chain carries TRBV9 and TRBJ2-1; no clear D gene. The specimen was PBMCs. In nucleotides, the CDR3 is TGTGCCAGCAGCGTATCCTCTCCCGGCGGTGAGCAGTTCTTC. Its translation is CASSVSSPGGEQFF.